One sample yielded the 13 T cell receptor beta chains listed below, sequenced in a study of T-cell memory formation after mild COVID-19. Via MiXCR, TCRdb re-called the 5' RACE reads, giving one row per CDR3 protein. The sample has 550,000 to 650,000 distinct CDR3 sequences, 17% seen once. Sequences were obtained from PBMCs or a T cell subset sorted from them (not recorded which). All receptors come from an adult woman who had mild COVID-19 (a few samples of this study predate the infection). Cell type and time point are not known.

This clonotype was counted only a few times. The rearrangement joins TRBV27 to TRBJ1-4; 9 nucleotides agree with TRBD1. The CDR3 runs to 17 residues. V gave up 5 bases and J gave up 8 bases; unmatched junction bases: 15. The germline V gene encodes CDR1 MNHEY and CDR2 SMNVEV (reference sequence). CDR3 protein: CASSTGTGPLGDEKLFF. The CDR3 nucleotides read TGTGCCAGCAGTACCGGGACAGGGCCCCTGGGGGACGAAAAACTGTTTTTT.

This clonotype has a count of ten or more. The chain couples TRBV5-1 to TRBJ1-6; D is undetermined. The CDR3 has 15 amino acids. V gave up 0 bases and J gave up 6 bases, with 10 bases separating them. Germline V gene lookup returns CDR1 SGHRS and CDR2 YFSETQ. DNA of the CDR3: TGCGCCAGCAGCTTGGACAGCAAATCTAATTCACCCCTCCACTTT. This gives the protein CASSLDSKSNSPLHF.

This clonotype was observed a few times. CDR3 region: CASSPQTFSGNTIYF. The CDR3 DNA reads as TGTGCCAGCAGCCCACAGACGTTCTCTGGAAACACCATATATTTT. This rearrangement joins TRBV7-2 to TRBJ1-3, with D unclear. This CDR3 spans 15 amino acids. V dropped 5 bases and J dropped 0 bases, with 11 bases sitting between them. Germline V gene data show CDR1 as SGHTA and CDR2 as FQGNSA. Full variable domain (rest looked up from reference TRBV7-2 and TRBJ1-3): GAGVSQSPSNKVTEKGKDVELRCDPISGHTALYWYRQSLGQGLEFLIYFQGNSAPDKSGLPSDRFSAERTGGSVSTLTIQRTQQEDSAVYLCASSPQTFSGNTIYFGEGSWLTVV.

V and J are TRBV5-1 and TRBJ1-2; D is uncertain. This CDR3 region has 13 residues. V was clipped by 0 bases and J by 8 bases, with 11 bases between them. Germline loops: CDR1 SGHRS, CDR2 YFSETQ. CDR3 in amino acids: CASSLGRDVGYTF. CDR3 DNA sequence: TGCGCCAGCAGCTTGGGGCGGGATGTCGGCTACACCTTC.

This chain uses TRBV7-3 with TRBJ2-5; TRBD1 matches 7 bases. With 3 bases clipped from V and 7 bases from J, the junction kept 11 bases outside the gene matches. Germline lookup yields CDR1 SGHTA and CDR2 FQGTGA. The CDR3 is 15 residues long. CDR3 sequence (DNA): TGTGCCAGCAGCTTCACAGGGGAATCTGCTACGACCCAGTACTTC. This encodes CASSFTGESATTQYF.

This clonotype was seen once. This chain links TRBV12-3 or TRBV12-4 with TRBJ1-6; no firm D call. Trimming removed 2 bases from V and 13 bases from J, with 6 bases in between. CDR3 length: 11 residues. The CDR3 DNA reads as TGTGCCAGCAGTTTAAACGGCCCCCTCCACTTT. Encoded protein: CASSLNGPLHF.

The chain uses TRBV12-3 or TRBV12-4 and TRBJ1-3; D unclear. There are 14 residues in the CDR3. Deletions cut 4 bases from V and 4 bases from J, with 11 bases between. This CDR3 is CASSSTGTGNTIYF. The CDR3 nucleotides read TGTGCCAGCAGTTCAACGGGTACCGGAAACACCATATATTTT.

The rearrangement uses TRBV15 and TRBJ2-4; D may match TRBD1 or TRBD2 (6 bases each). Deletions cut 8 bases from V and 0 bases from J, with 11 bases between. This CDR3 comprises 14 residues. The germline V gene has CDR1 LNHNV and CDR2 YYDKDF (reference sequence). CDR3 sequence (DNA): TGTGCCACCCGCGAGGGGGGAGCCAAAAACATTCAGTACTTC. Protein sequence: CATREGGAKNIQYF.

This clonotype was counted between two and nine times. The gene calls are TRBV2 and TRBJ2-5; 11 bases are shared with TRBD2. With V trimmed by 2 bases and J by 2 bases, 7 bases remained unmatched. CDR1 is SNHLY, CDR2 FYNNEI, per germline. This CDR3 is 17 amino acids long. Here the CDR3 reads CASSEWASGGWQETQYF. The DNA for the CDR3 is TGTGCCAGCAGTGAATGGGCTAGCGGGGGGTGGCAAGAGACCCAGTACTTC.

Many counts were recorded for this clonotype. This chain uses TRBV5-1 with TRBJ1-6; D is ambiguous. Germline V gene lookup returns CDR1 SGHRS and CDR2 YFSETQ. The length of the CDR3 is 17 residues. The V and J ends lost 1 base and 7 bases respectively, with 18 bases between them. CDR3 amino acids: CASSLYSAAETNSPLHF. The CDR3 DNA is TGCGCCAGCAGCTTGTATTCGGCAGCCGAAACAAATTCACCCCTCCACTTT.

The chain links TRBV14 to TRBJ1-6; a possible D gene is TRBD1 (5 bases). V was cut by 3 bases and J by 10 bases, with 10 bases left in between. Germline CDR1 reads SGHDN; CDR2 reads FVKESK. This CDR3 contains 13 residues. Written as DNA, the CDR3 is TGTGCCAGCAGCCAGGGGGGAGGATCACCCCTCCACTTT. Protein: CASSQGGGSPLHF.

The J gene is TRBJ1-1, the V gene TRBV7-3; D uncertain. The length of the CDR3 is 13 residues. CDR1 SGHTA and CDR2 FQGTGA come from the germline V gene. V lost 1 base and J lost 6, with 9 bases in between. CDR3 sequence: CASSLIPGAEAFF. CDR3 sequence (DNA): TGTGCCAGCAGCTTAATTCCCGGCGCTGAAGCTTTCTTT.

The chain combines TRBV6-5 with TRBJ1-1, with 9 bases aligning to TRBD1. Per germline, CDR1 MNHEY and CDR2 SVGAGI. The CDR3 totals 15 residues. V lost 4 bases, J lost 4 bases, and 7 bases stayed unmatched. The DNA for the CDR3 is TGTGCCAGCAGTTTACAGGGGGCGCGTAGCACTGAAGCTTTCTTT. Protein sequence: CASSLQGARSTEAFF.